This TCR beta chain was identified in a study of patients and donors after allogeneic stem cell transplantation. Using its own MiXCR run on the RT-PCR reads, TCRdb lists one record per CDR3 protein. Of about a million distinct CDR3 sequences listed, about a sixth are singletons. This clonotype was found a few times. This CDR3 region has 16 residues. The germline CDR1 and CDR2 sequences are SGHVS and FNYEAQ. The trim removed 1 base at V and 5 bases at J, leaving 5 bases unmatched. This sequence joins TRBV7-6 and TRBJ2-3, with TRBD2 matching 11 bases. The sequencing sample was made of blood, either unsorted or a sorted T cell fraction (not recorded which). The receptor was derived from a human donor who was either an allogeneic HSCT recipient or a stem cell or donor lymphocyte infusion donor (not recorded which). It is not recorded whose cells these are; they may come from a transplant donor. CDR3 residues: CASSLVAGGRVDTQYF. The CDR3 DNA reads as TGTGCCAGCAGCTTAGTAGCGGGGGGGCGTGTAGATACGCAGTATTTT. The full variable domain, rest sourced from reference TRBV7-6 and TRBJ2-3, is GAGVSQSPRYKVTKRGQDVALRCDPISGHVSLYWYRQALGQGPEFLTYFNYEAQQDKSGLPNDRFSAERPEGSISTLTIQRTEQRDSAMYRCASSLVAGGRVDTQYFGPGTRLTVL.